This T cell receptor beta chain was profiled in a study of blood T cell repertoires in COVID-19 (dated by TCRdb to about 2020). The study in broad terms: Collaborator samples came from the United States, Italy and Spain and covered acute and convalescent phases of COVID-19. Sample metadata almost always included a de-identified subject ID, COVID-19 status, age in years and sex. The repertoires were released in a freely available public database meant as a resource for research on the immune response to SARS-CoV-2. The prospective study material was composed of cDNA or gDNA derived from T cells, B-cell-depleted T cells, or PBMCs. Samples came from the ongoing ImmuneRACE study (first 160 participants) plus 1,254 subjects from 6 global collaborators. Subjects who had been exposed to COVID-19, were actively infected with it, or had recovered from it provided the deeply sampled blood TCRbeta repertoires that made up the dataset. HLA class I and class II types, where available, came from metadata supplied by the sample provider rather than from assay-based typing. What the study reported, not specific to this receptor: The quantity of clinical and demographic metadata differed by source and by participant and was supplied without curation.

The collaborating institutions used their own protocols to collect whole blood in K2EDTA tubes. For TCRbeta analysis, collaborator samples were shipped as frozen whole blood, as isolated PBMCs, or as DNA extracted from either sample type. V is pared back by 4 bases and J by 5 bases, with 15 bases lying between the germline termini. From cysteine to phenylalanine, the CDR3 is 14 amino acids long. Just CDR3 DNA is preserved here, 42 bases in frame from base 1. Looking up the germline V gene yields CDR1 SGHRS and CDR2 YFSETQ. TCRbeta CDR3 regions were amplified from genomic DNA using the immunoSEQ Assay, a bias-controlled multiplex PCR. The source study handled its data this way. The number of nucleated cells in each sample was estimated from the amplification of reference gene primers within the assay. To quantify the absolute abundance of each unique TCRbeta CDR3 rearrangement, sequence reads were collapsed and filtered. Productive Simpson clonality was computed per sample as the square root of Simpson's diversity index over productive rearrangements. TCRdb took over this immuneACCESS table, retaining in-frame rearrangements with V and J assigned. Such tables are incomplete; in checked studies, under half of the missing clones stem from an unresolved V gene, and the remainder is unexplained. From that table come the V and J calls and clone size; the DNA was used to work out D and trimming. This sample is represented by about 99,000 clones; around 84% of them were singletons. The top ten constitute 13% of the sample.

As regards this clone: Its antigen is unknown. Per-base quality was not reported, and no clone a single base away is much larger than it.

The sequenced sample was peripheral blood. The origin of this receptor is a woman aged 60-70 years in a cohort sampled during active or convalescent COVID-19. The receptor chain draws on TRBV5-1 and TRBJ1-1; the best D guess is TRBD1, with 6 bases matching. The nucleotide sequence is given as TGCGCCAGCAGCCCTCAGGGGTTGCGGACTGAAGCTTTCTTT. This codes for CASSPQGLRTEAFF.